This T cell receptor (beta chain) was retrieved from a study of identical twins. From the 5' RACE reads, TCRdb called clonotypes with MiXCR, one entry per CDR3 protein. The repertoire holds roughly 700,000 distinct CDR3 sequences, with around 8.6% as singletons. Germline trimming cut 10 bases from V and 8 bases from J; bases unmatched to any gene: 15. Germline lookup yields CDR1 SGHRS and CDR2 YFSETQ. The length of the CDR3 is 14 residues. There are many counts of this clonotype. These data were also reused for a study on yellow fever vaccine responses in identical twins.

This chain uses TRBV5-1 with TRBJ2-1; 7 nucleotides match TRBD1. The material sequenced was PBMCs. This sequence was found in a woman younger than 30 in good health. CDR3 sequence reads: CAGALQGSGDEQFF. CDR3 DNA sequence: TGCGCCGGGGCATTACAGGGGAGTGGGGATGAGCAGTTCTTC. Full variable domain (missing parts from reference TRBV5-1 and TRBJ2-1): KAGVTQTPRYLIKTRGQQVTLSCSPISGHRSVSWYQQTPGQGLQFLFEYFSETQRNKGNFPGRFSGRQFSNSRSEMNVSTLELGDSALYLCAGALQGSGDEQFFGPGTRLTVL.